This TCR beta chain was recorded in a study of blood T cell repertoires in COVID-19. About the study: Sites in the United States, Italy and Spain provided acute and convalescent COVID-19 samples. PBMCs, B-cell-depleted T cells, or T cells were the source of the cDNA or gDNA that made up the material.

In the original workflow: Amplification of reference gene primers was used by the study to estimate nucleated cell counts. TCRdb keeps only in-frame clones here, not all; method: immunoSEQ multiplex PCR. The D gene and trimming were derived from the DNA, and the V and J assignments and clone size from that table. The table has 200,000 to 250,000 clones, roughly 88% seen once. Germline V gene sequence: CDR1 MDHEN, CDR2 SYDVKM. The CDR3 totals 15 residues. V was trimmed by 6 bases and J by 7 bases, leaving 16 bases between them. The sample holds one count of this clone. This sequence joins TRBV28 and TRBJ1-6; D is possibly TRBD1 (6 bases). The clonotype originates from a woman in her forties or fifties with acute COVID-19. The sequencing input was PBMCs or T cells enriched from blood (not recorded which). Here the CDR3 reads CASSFNTGRNSPLHF. CDR3 DNA: TGTGCCAGCAGCTTTAATACAGGGCGGAATTCACCCCTCCACTTT.